These 25 T cell receptor beta chains share one sample of origin, sequenced in a study of T cell responses to AZD1222 COVID-19 vaccine (dated by TCRdb to 2020 to 2023). The time point tag for this specimen amounts to: about 28 days (+/-7) after the second vaccine dose. Preparation of the library involved the immunoSEQ multiplex PCR assay. Held by TCRdb, this immuneACCESS table contains in-frame sequences only and omits some clones. Under half of the omission traces to an unresolved V gene where checked; the cause of the rest is unknown. The sample data list around 120,000 clones, and roughly 91% of these were observed just once. Of the sample, around 5% is held by the ten largest clones. Here the sequenced sample was peripheral blood, taken 28 days after the second AZD1222 dose. These receptor sequences come from an adult who received the AZD1222 COVID-19 vaccine.

The chain joins TRBV7-9 to TRBJ1-2; D is perhaps TRBD1 (6 bases). Germline V gives CDR1 SEHNR, CDR2 FQNEAQ (reference sequence). The CDR3 spans 11 residues. Deletions cut 6 bases from V and 8 bases from J, with 10 bases between. CDR3 nucleotide sequence: TGTGCCAGCAGGCCGGGGGGCGGCTACACCTTC. Translated: CASRPGGGYTF.

The chain uses TRBV10-3 and TRBJ1-3, with unresolved D. Per germline, CDR1 ENHRY and CDR2 SYGVKD. V lost 3 bases, J lost 2 bases, and 11 bases lay in between. The CDR3 loop spans 15 amino acids. CDR3 sequence (DNA): TGTGCCATCAGTGAAAAGCCAGGCGCTGGAAACACCATATATTTT. Translation gives CAISEKPGAGNTIYF.

The V call is TRBV30, the J call TRBJ2-1, with 9 nucleotides matching TRBD1. Losses at the gene ends were 3 bases for V and 7 bases for J; bases not matched to a gene: 4. The CDR3 covers 13 residues. The V gene's germline CDR1 is GTSNPN and CDR2 SVGIG (reference sequence). CDR3 in amino acids: CAWRGQGTNEQFF. Here the CDR3 DNA reads TGTGCCTGGAGGGGACAGGGTACAAATGAGCAGTTCTTC.

CDR3 in DNA: TGTGCCATCAACCCGGGACAGGGGGTAACTGAAGCTTTCTTT. Its protein product is CAINPGQGVTEAFF. This chain connects TRBV10-3 to TRBJ1-1, with 11 nucleotides matching TRBD1. The CDR3 spans 14 residues. V trimming: 7 bases; J trimming: 5 bases; junction bases outside the gene matches: 6. Germline-derived CDR1 and CDR2 are ENHRY and SYGVKD.

V gene TRBV30 combines with J gene TRBJ1-6; a weak D match, TRBD1 (6 bases). V lost 4 bases, J lost 7 bases, and 11 bases lay in between. Germline V gene lookup returns CDR1 GTSNPN and CDR2 SVGIG (reference sequence). The CDR3 totals 13 residues. The CDR3 nucleotides are TGTGCCTGGAACGACAGGAAAAATTCACCCCTCCACTTT. Its translation is CAWNDRKNSPLHF. Full variable domain (missing parts from reference TRBV30 and TRBJ1-6): SQTIHQWPATLVQPVGSPLSLECTVEGTSNPNLYWYRQAAGRGLQLLFYSVGIGQISSEVPQNLSASRPQDRQFILSSKKLLLSDSGFYLCAWNDRKNSPLHFGNGTRLTVT.

The chain recombines TRBV7-2 with TRBJ2-3, with D perhaps TRBD1 (6 bases). The CDR3 is 15 residues long. V was shortened by 5 bases and J by 4 bases, with 16 bases between the two germline ends. Germline loops: CDR1 SGHTA, CDR2 FQGNSA. CDR3 region: CASSLRWQGSDTQYF. The CDR3 DNA follows: TGTGCCAGCAGCCTGAGGTGGCAGGGGTCAGATACGCAGTATTTT.

The chain recombines TRBV15 with TRBJ1-1, with TRBD1 as a possible D gene (5 bases). The V end was cut by 5 bases, the J end by 4 bases, with 14 bases between. The CDR3 has 14 residues. Germline CDR1 reads LNHNV; CDR2 reads YYDKDF (reference sequence). The CDR3 reads CATSPPEGSTEAFF. In DNA form, the CDR3 reads TGTGCCACCAGCCCCCCGGAGGGGTCCACTGAAGCTTTCTTT.

The chain has TRBV5-6 and TRBJ1-4; TRBD1 matches 10 bases. In germline, CDR1 is SGHDT, CDR2 YYEEEE. With V trimmed by 0 bases and J by 8 bases, 4 bases remained unmatched. This CDR3 has 15 amino acids. CDR3 sequence reads: CASSLVGTGEEKLFF. Written as DNA, the CDR3 is TGTGCCAGCAGCTTGGTCGGGACAGGGGAAGAAAAACTGTTTTTT.

The rearrangement links TRBV5-1 to TRBJ2-5, with D perhaps matching TRBD2 (5 bases). Trimming shortened V by 0 bases and J by 8 bases, and 14 bases separated the two germline ends. Per germline, CDR1 SGHRS and CDR2 YFSETQ. CDR3 length: 14 amino acids. The DNA for the CDR3 is TGCGCCAGCAGCTTGGACGGTATCGGGGAAACCCAGTACTTC. Protein sequence: CASSLDGIGETQYF.

This rearrangement joins TRBV6-2 or TRBV6-3 to TRBJ2-1; 10 positions agree with TRBD2. Germline V gene lookup returns CDR1 MNHEY and CDR2 SVGEGT. The CDR3 contains 18 residues. V shed 6 bases and J 0 bases; nucleotides not matched to a gene: 11. CDR3 amino acids: CASSHRGLASSSYNEQFF. For the CDR3, the DNA is TGTGCCAGCAGCCACCGGGGACTAGCGTCGAGCTCCTACAATGAGCAGTTCTTC.

This chain connects TRBV4-2 to TRBJ1-2; D is uncertain. Per germline, CDR1 LGHNA and CDR2 YNFKEQ. V was pared by 4 bases and J by 0 bases, with 15 bases between. This CDR3 is 16 amino acids long. CDR3 DNA sequence: TGTGCCAGCAGCCCCGAGCCTCAAACGGCTAACTATGGCTACACCTTC. This encodes CASSPEPQTANYGYTF.

The rearrangement uses TRBV2 and TRBJ2-2; D is perhaps TRBD1 (5 bases). V gave up 7 bases and J gave up 6 bases, with 12 bases separating them. CDR3 length: 13 amino acids. Germline CDR1 is SNHLY and CDR2 is FYNNEI. The DNA of the CDR3 is TGTGCCAGCAAATTCAGGGAACCCGGGGAGCTGTTTTTT. It encodes CASKFREPGELFF.

The V gene is TRBV7-9, the J gene TRBJ1-2; D ambiguous. Germline V CDR1 and CDR2: SEHNR, FQNEAQ (reference sequence). Trimming removed 2 bases from V and 3 bases from J, with 7 bases in between. The CDR3 extends over 13 amino acids. DNA of the CDR3: TGTGCCAGCAGCTTACAAGGGTACTATGGCTACACCTTC. Protein: CASSLQGYYGYTF.

The chain combines TRBV15 with TRBJ1-4; D gene ambiguous. Germline V gene sequence: CDR1 LNHNV, CDR2 YYDKDF (reference sequence). The CDR3 is 14 residues long. Between the trimmed V and J ends, which lost 0 bases and 6 bases, there was a span of 8 bases. The CDR3 coding sequence is TGTGCCACCAGCAGAGACAGCAGCTATGAAAAACTGTTTTTT. Amino acid sequence: CATSRDSSYEKLFF.

V and J are TRBV6-5 and TRBJ1-6; D call uncertain. CDR1 MNHEY and CDR2 SVGAGI come from the germline V gene. Trimming cost V 2 bases and J 7 bases, with 6 bases left between them. The CDR3 has 13 amino acids. In nucleotides, the CDR3 is TGTGCCAGCAGTTACCAGGTGAATTCACCCCTCCACTTT. Translated, it gives CASSYQVNSPLHF.

CDR3 DNA: TGTGTAAAAAAGGGCTCCTACGAGCAGTACTTC. Residues: CVKKGSYEQYF. V is TRBV7-5 and J is TRBJ2-7. TRBV7-5 is recorded as a pseudogene. This CDR3 comprises 11 residues.

Points on this clone: This specimen includes other DNA sequences encoding the same CDR3. The gene calls are TRBV4-3 and TRBJ1-2; D call uncertain. The CDR3 has 15 amino acids. V was trimmed by 0 bases and J by 2 bases, leaving 10 bases between them. The V gene's germline CDR1 is LGHNA and CDR2 YSLEER. The CDR3 DNA follows: TGCGCCAGCAGCCAAGATCGCGCAGGAAACTATGGCTACACCTTC. Translation: CASSQDRAGNYGYTF.

The CDR3 loop is CASTASYEQYF. The CDR3 nucleotides are TGTGCCAGCACGGCTTCCTACGAGCAGTACTTC. This chain connects TRBV7-8 to TRBJ2-7; D unresolved. V was clipped by 7 bases and J by 1 base, with 5 bases between them. Germline V gene sequence: CDR1 SGHVS, CDR2 FQNEAQ. This CDR3 spans 11 amino acids.

The CDR3 loop is CASSQGRGTLSSYNEQFF. CDR3 nucleotides: TGCGCCAGCAGCCAAGGACGAGGGACCCTTAGCTCCTACAATGAGCAGTTCTTC. V usage is TRBV4-3 and J usage is TRBJ2-1; D is perhaps TRBD1 or TRBD2 (5 bases each). Germline V gene data show CDR1 as LGHNA and CDR2 as YSLEER. V lost 1 base and J lost 0, with 16 bases in between. The CDR3 extends over 18 amino acids.

The chain carries TRBV25-1 and TRBJ2-1, with D perhaps matching TRBD2 (5 bases). V lost 6 bases to trimming and J lost 4 bases, with 10 bases between them. Germline lookup yields CDR1 MGHDK and CDR2 SYGVNS. The CDR3 length is 13 residues. CDR3 in DNA: TGTGCCAGCAGGGAGGACCAGTACAATGAGCAGTTCTTC. This codes for CASREDQYNEQFF.

This chain uses TRBV5-6 with TRBJ2-5, with D tentatively TRBD1 (6 bases). CDR1 and CDR2 (germline): SGHDT, YYEEEE. The CDR3 totals 13 residues. With 4 bases removed from V and 4 bases from J, the gap between germline ends came to 11 bases. This chain's CDR3 is CASSLVGGETQYF. CDR3 nucleotide sequence: TGTGCCAGCAGCCTGGTAGGGGGAGAGACCCAGTACTTC.

The V call is TRBV7-9, the J call TRBJ2-1; D unclear. Trimming stripped 4 bases from V and 3 bases from J, with 16 bases between. Germline values: CDR1 SEHNR, CDR2 FQNEAQ (reference sequence). CDR3 length: 16 residues. The CDR3 loop is CASSYPDRTSYNEQFF. DNA for the CDR3: TGTGCCAGCAGCTACCCTGACCGCACGAGCTACAATGAGCAGTTCTTC.

This chain connects TRBV29-1 to TRBJ1-4; no clear D. The CDR3 loop spans 13 amino acids. Per the germline V gene, CDR1 is SQVTM and CDR2 is ANQGSEA. V lost 7 bases and J 5 bases, leaving 14 bases between the germline ends. DNA of the CDR3: TGCAGCGCCGAAAGGGTTAGCAATGAAAAACTGTTTTTT. Its translation is CSAERVSNEKLFF.

The CDR3 loop reads CASSQDLIHDQPQHF. The CDR3 DNA reads as TGTGCCAGCAGCCAAGATCTTATCCATGATCAGCCCCAGCATTTT. V and J are TRBV14 and TRBJ1-5; D gene uncertain. This CDR3 has 15 amino acids. V lost 0 bases and J lost 5, with 11 bases in between. CDR1 is SGHDN, CDR2 FVKESK, per germline.

This clone was counted a single time. The junction does not match germline at one end; this may be a read error. The rearrangement joins TRBV7-7 to TRBJ2-5; D remains ambiguous. From germline, CDR1 is SSHAT and CDR2 FNYEAQ (reference sequence). The CDR3 length is 15 residues. CDR3 sequence reads: CASSLGRAYQETQYF. For the CDR3, the DNA is TGTGCTAGCAGCTTGGGCAGAGCATACCAAGAGACCCAGTACTTC.